Below, 9 T cell receptor beta chains from the same sample are listed, as sequenced in a study of cytomegalovirus exposure and HLA in healthy donors. The PCR made use of 60 Vbeta and 13 Jbeta primers. TCRdb keeps only in-frame clones here, not all; method: immunoSEQ multiplex PCR. This sample carries more than 70,000 clones, with under 1.5% going to the ten biggest clones. The sequenced sample was PBMCs. All receptors come from a woman in her fifties or sixties in good health and CMV-seronegative.

The rearrangement joins TRBV19 to TRBJ1-2, with D possibly TRBD1 on 6 matching bases. There are 14 residues in the CDR3. Trimming took off 0 bases at V and 8 bases at J, with 13 bases between the two ends. From germline, CDR1 is LNHDA and CDR2 SQIVND (reference sequence). The chain's CDR3 is CASSIEPRGTGYTF. In nucleotides, the CDR3 is TGTGCCAGTAGTATAGAACCCAGGGGAACGGGCTACACCTTC.

V is TRBV2 and J is TRBJ1-5, with 8 bases that match TRBD1. From germline, CDR1 is SNHLY and CDR2 FYNNEI. This CDR3 region has 15 residues. J lost 4 bases, V lost 3 bases, and 5 bases had no gene match. In nucleotides, the CDR3 is TGTGCCAGCAGTGAGTCACAGGGGGGTAATCAGCCCCAGCATTTT. Amino acid sequence: CASSESQGGNQPQHF.

The chain employs TRBV5-1 and TRBJ2-1; 9 nucleotides match TRBD1. CDR1 is SGHRS and CDR2 is YFSETQ in the germline V gene. V gave up 0 bases and J gave up 6 bases; unmatched junction bases: 4. The CDR3 has 15 amino acids. CDR3 DNA: TGCGCCAGCAGCTTGGTTGTACAGGGGGCCAATGAGCAGTTCTTC. Its translation: CASSLVVQGANEQFF.

The chain recombines TRBV6-1 with TRBJ1-1, with D possibly matching TRBD1 (5 bases). There are 15 residues in the CDR3. V lost 1 base, J lost 0 bases, and 9 bases lay in between. Germline CDR1 and CDR2: MNHNS and SASEGT. Here the CDR3 DNA reads TGTGCCAGCAGTGAAGTAGGGGAACTGAACACTGAAGCTTTCTTT. Its translation: CASSEVGELNTEAFF.

This chain connects TRBV5-8 to TRBJ1-2, with TRBD1 as a possible D gene (5 bases). This CDR3 spans 13 amino acids. Germline CDR1 reads SGHTS; CDR2 reads YDEGEE. The V end was cut by 4 bases, the J end by 3 bases, with 10 bases between. The CDR3 is CASSRGEHYGYTF. CDR3 DNA sequence: TGTGCCAGCAGCCGGGGGGAACACTATGGCTACACCTTC.

V usage is TRBV19 and J usage is TRBJ2-1; 8 bases align to TRBD2. There are 15 residues in the CDR3. V shed 5 bases, J shed 6 bases, and the junction held 9 bases outside the gene matches. Germline V CDR1 and CDR2: LNHDA, SQIVND (reference sequence). The CDR3 is CASSPSAGLVNEQFF. As DNA, the CDR3 is TGTGCCAGTAGTCCATCCGCGGGACTAGTCAATGAGCAGTTCTTC.

The chain joins TRBV5-1 to TRBJ1-1, with 7 bases aligning to TRBD1. Germline-derived CDR1 and CDR2 are SGHRS and YFSETQ. V trimming: 3 bases; J trimming: 0 bases; junction bases outside the gene matches: 11. The CDR3 totals 17 residues. The CDR3 DNA follows: TGCGCCAGCAGCTGGAGCACAGGGGAGAAATTGAACACTGAAGCTTTCTTT. It is translated as CASSWSTGEKLNTEAFF.

This chain uses TRBV7-2 with TRBJ1-2; 7 bases map to TRBD1. This CDR3 region has 13 residues. Unmatched junction bases numbered 8, after V lost 5 bases and J lost 8 bases. Germline-derived CDR1 and CDR2 are SGHTA and FQGNSA. The CDR3 DNA reads as TGTGCCAGCAGCCTAAGACAGGGAGACGGCTACACCTTC. Translated, it gives CASSLRQGDGYTF.

The J gene is TRBJ1-2, the V gene TRBV28; 9 nucleotides agree with TRBD1. This CDR3 spans 14 amino acids. Germline lookup yields CDR1 MDHEN and CDR2 SYDVKM. The V and J ends lost 3 bases and 4 bases, in that order; junction bases with no gene match: 3. The CDR3 sequence: CASSLGTGSYGYTF. CDR3 coding DNA: TGTGCCAGCAGTTTGGGGACAGGGAGCTATGGCTACACCTTC.